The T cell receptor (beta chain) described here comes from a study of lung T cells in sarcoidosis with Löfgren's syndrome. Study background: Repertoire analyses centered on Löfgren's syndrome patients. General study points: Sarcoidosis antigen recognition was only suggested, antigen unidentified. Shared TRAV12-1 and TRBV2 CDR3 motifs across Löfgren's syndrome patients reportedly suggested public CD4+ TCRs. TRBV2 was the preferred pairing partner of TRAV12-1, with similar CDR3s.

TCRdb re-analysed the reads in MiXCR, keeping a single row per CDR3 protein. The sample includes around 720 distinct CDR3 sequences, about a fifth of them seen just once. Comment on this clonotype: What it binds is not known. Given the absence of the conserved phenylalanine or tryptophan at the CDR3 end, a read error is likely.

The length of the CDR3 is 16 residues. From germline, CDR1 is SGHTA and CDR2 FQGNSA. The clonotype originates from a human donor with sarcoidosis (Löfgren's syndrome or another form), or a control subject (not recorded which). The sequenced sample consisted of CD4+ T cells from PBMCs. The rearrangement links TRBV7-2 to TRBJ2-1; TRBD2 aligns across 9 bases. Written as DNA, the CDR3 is TGTGCCAGCAGCTTTCCCCTAGCGGGGACTAACAATGAACAGTTCATC. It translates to CASSFPLAGTNNEQFI.